The TCR beta chain described here comes from a study of T cells in Graves' hyperthyroidism and ophthalmopathy. Researchers took RNA transcripts and amplified the TCR beta CDR3 regions from them. Initially, a first-round RT-PCR of the TCR CDR3 employed the HTBI primer set. TCRdb analysed the multiplex PCR reads with MiXCR anew, one entry per CDR3 protein. The table lists nearly 750,000 distinct CDR3 sequences, 30% to 40% of them singletons. Germline CDR1 and CDR2: DFQATT and SNEGSKA (reference sequence). Trimming removed 3 bases from V and 6 bases from J, with 6 bases in between. The CDR3 is 11 amino acids.

Sample: blood. The TCR was taken from a woman in her thirties or forties with Graves' hyperthyroidism. The chain joins TRBV20-1 to TRBJ1-3; D is uncertain. CDR3 protein: CSASRINTIYF. For the CDR3, the DNA is TGCAGTGCTAGCCGGATAAACACCATATATTTT.